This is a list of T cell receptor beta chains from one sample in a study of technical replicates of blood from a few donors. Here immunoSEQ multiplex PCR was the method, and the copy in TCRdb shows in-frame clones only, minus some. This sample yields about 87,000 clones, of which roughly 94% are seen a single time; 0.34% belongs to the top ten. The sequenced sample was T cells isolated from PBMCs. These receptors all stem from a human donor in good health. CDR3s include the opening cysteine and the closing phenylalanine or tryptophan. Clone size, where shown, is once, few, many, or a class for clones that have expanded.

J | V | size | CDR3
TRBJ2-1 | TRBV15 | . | CATSRVRGHNIAVEQFF
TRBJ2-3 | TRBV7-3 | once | CASSPYSTSGRPEAPDTQYF
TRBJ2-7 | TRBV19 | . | CASSGGGIYEQYF
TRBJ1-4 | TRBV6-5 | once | CASSYKGGKEKLFF
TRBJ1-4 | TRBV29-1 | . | CSAGLGREKLFF
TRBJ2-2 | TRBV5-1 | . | CASSRDRGQDGELFF
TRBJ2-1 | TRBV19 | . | CASRGIGEQFF
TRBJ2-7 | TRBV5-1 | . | CASCADNQYEQYF
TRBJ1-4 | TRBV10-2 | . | CASRTGYHEKLFF
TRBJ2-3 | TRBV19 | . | CASSIEARLTDTQYF
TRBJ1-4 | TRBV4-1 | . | CASSRRQGAVEKLFF
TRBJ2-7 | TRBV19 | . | CASSWGQGVKGEQYF
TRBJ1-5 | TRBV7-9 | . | CASSLGGSSNQPQHF
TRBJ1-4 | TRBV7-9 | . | CASSTLETAENEKLFF
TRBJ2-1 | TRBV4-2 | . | CASSQVRGIKDEQFF
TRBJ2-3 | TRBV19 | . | CASTLSGYETDTQYF
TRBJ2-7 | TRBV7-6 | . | CASSLQGASYEQYF
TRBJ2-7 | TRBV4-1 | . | CASSHQDSRYEQYF
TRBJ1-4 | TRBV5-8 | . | CASLTTGQGTPSLF
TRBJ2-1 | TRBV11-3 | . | CASSSGLSSYNEQFF
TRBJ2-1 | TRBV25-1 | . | CASRSGGSSYNEQFF
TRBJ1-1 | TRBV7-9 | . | CASSVSQGAVTEAFF
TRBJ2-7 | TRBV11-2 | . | CASSLGLAGLNYEQYF
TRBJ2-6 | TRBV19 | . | CASSIDRQGQGIYSGANVLTF
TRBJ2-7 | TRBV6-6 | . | CASSQGQGAIYEQYF
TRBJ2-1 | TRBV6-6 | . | CASSYHQEQFF
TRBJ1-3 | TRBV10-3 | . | CASLPDGSSGNTIYF
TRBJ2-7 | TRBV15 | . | CATSRGTSGSGMGEQYF
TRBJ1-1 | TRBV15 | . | CATSRGVYQVLGQAFF
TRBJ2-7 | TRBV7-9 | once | CASSRYPRVEWGYEQYF
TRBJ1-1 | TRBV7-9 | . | CASSLSESEAFF
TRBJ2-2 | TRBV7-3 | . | CASSPPGGLTGELFF
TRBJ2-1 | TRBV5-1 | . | CASSTRTSPVNEQFF
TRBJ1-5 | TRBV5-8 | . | CASSKGTAQVNQPQHF
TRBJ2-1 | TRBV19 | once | CASAGTSGVNEQFF
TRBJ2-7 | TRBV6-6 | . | CASSEQESYEQYF
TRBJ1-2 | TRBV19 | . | CASSPSGQGSYGYTF
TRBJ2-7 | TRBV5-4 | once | CASSLGRVGLAGGFFYKQYF
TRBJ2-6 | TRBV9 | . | CASSVTGSGANVLTF
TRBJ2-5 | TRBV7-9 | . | CASSFGAGEGTQYF
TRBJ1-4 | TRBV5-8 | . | CASSFFGTGKEKLFF
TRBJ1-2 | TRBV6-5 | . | CASSYWDRENYGYTF
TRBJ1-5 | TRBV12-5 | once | CASGPPGTILSNQPQHF
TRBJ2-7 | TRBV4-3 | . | CASSQDSGGYEQYF
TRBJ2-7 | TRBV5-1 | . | CASSSRDRGLEQYF
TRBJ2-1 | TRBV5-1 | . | CASSPTGTSAQPDNEQFF
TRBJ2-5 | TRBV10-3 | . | CAISEAGTGFQETQYF
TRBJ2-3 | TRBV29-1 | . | CSASLTDTQYF
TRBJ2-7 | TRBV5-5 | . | CASSLAGTESYEQYF
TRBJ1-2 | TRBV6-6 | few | CASSLAGRNYGYTF
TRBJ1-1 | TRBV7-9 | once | CASSGQGGTEAFF
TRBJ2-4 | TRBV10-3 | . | CAIGPGGEEKYIQYF
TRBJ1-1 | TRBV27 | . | CASSWDGGNSEAFF
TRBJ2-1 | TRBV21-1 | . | CASSKVRIVGESRSSYNEQFF
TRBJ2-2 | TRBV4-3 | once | CASSQGVGGREFYTGELFF
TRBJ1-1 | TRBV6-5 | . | CASSQLTQGSSEAFF
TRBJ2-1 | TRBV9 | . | CASSFGGYEQFF
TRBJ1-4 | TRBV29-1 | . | CSVSLTGGNEKLFF
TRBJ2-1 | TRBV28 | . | CASSSEREHAYNEQFF
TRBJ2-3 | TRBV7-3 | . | CASSFLQRGQGGDTQYF